This T cell receptor beta chain was identified during a study of blood T cell repertoires in COVID-19. Across the study: The United States, Italy and Spain provided the acute and convalescent COVID-19 samples. The cDNA or gDNA used as material had been derived from T cells, B-cell-depleted T cells, or PBMCs.

Losses at the gene ends were 5 bases for V and 13 bases for J; bases not matched to a gene: 6. The CDR3 contains 14 residues. Germline V lookup: CDR1 SGHTA, CDR2 FQGNSA. Sequencing was performed with immunoSEQ multiplex PCR; in TCRdb, only in-frame clones are kept and a portion is missing. The sample records a few hundred thousand clones, about 82% being singletons. This chain connects TRBV7-2 to TRBJ2-1; TRBD2 agrees at 15 bases. The material sequenced was peripheral blood. This receptor was taken from a human donor in a cohort sampled during active COVID-19. The DNA of the CDR3 is TGTGCCAGCAGCCCAGGACTAGCGGGGGGGCCCCAGTTCTTC. Its translation is CASSPGLAGGPQFF.